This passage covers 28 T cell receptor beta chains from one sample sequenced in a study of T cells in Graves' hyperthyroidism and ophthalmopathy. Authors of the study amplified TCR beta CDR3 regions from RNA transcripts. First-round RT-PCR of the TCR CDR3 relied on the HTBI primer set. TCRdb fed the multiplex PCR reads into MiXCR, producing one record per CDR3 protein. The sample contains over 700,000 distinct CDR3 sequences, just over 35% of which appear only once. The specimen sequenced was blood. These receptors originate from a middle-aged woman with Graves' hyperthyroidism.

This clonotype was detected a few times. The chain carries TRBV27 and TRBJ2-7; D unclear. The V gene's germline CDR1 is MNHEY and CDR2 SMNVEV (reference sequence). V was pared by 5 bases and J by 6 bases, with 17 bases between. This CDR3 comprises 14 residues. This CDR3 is CASSPHPQITEQYF. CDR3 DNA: TGTGCCAGCAGTCCTCACCCCCAGATTACCGAGCAGTACTTC.

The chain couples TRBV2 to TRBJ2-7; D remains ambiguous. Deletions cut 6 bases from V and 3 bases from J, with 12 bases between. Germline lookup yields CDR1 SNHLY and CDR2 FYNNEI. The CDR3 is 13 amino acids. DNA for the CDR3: TGTGCCAGCAGGCGACAACGAAACTACGAGCAGTACTTC. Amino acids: CASRRQRNYEQYF. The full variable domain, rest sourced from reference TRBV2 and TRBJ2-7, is EPEVTQTPSHQVTQMGQEVILRCVPISNHLYFYWYRQILGQKVEFLVSFYNNEISEKSEIFDDQFSVERPDGSNFTLKIRSTKLEDSAMYFCASRRQRNYEQYFGPGTRLTVT.

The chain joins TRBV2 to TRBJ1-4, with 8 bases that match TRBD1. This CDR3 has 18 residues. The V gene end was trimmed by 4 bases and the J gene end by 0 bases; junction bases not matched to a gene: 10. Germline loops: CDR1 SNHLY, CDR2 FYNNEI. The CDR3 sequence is CASSGPRQGIATNEKLFF. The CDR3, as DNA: TGTGCCAGCAGTGGCCCCCGACAGGGGATTGCAACTAATGAAAAACTGTTTTTT.

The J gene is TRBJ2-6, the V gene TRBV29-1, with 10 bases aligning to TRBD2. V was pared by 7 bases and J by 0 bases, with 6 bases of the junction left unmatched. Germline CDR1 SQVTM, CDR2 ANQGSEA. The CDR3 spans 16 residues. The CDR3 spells CSANLAGDSGANVLTF. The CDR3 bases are TGCAGCGCAAATCTAGCGGGAGACTCTGGGGCCAACGTCCTGACTTTC.

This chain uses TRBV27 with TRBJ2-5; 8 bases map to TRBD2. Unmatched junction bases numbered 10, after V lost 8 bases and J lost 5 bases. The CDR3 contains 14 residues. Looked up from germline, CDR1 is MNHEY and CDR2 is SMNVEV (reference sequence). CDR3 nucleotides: TGTGCCAGCGCAGGACTAGCCCAGGGGGAGACCCAGTACTTC. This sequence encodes CASAGLAQGETQYF.

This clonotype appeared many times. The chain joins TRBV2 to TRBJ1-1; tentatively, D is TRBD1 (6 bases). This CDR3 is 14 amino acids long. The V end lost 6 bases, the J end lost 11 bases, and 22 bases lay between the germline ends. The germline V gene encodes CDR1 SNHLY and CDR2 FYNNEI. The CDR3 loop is CASSGDISLSGAFF. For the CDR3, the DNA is TGTGCCAGCAGCGGGGACATTTCGTTGTCGGGCGCTTTCTTT. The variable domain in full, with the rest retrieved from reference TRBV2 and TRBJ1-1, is EPEVTQTPSHQVTQMGQEVILRCVPISNHLYFYWYRQILGQKVEFLVSFYNNEISEKSEIFDDQFSVERPDGSNFTLKIRSTKLEDSAMYFCASSGDISLSGAFFGQGTRLTVV.

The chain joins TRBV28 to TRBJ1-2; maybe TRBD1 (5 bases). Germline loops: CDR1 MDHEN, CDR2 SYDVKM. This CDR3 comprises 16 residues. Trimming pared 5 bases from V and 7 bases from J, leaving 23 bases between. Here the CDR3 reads CASSVDGAQLGSGYTF. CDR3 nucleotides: TGTGCCAGCAGTGTCGACGGGGCTCAGCTGGGGAGTGGCTACACCTTC.

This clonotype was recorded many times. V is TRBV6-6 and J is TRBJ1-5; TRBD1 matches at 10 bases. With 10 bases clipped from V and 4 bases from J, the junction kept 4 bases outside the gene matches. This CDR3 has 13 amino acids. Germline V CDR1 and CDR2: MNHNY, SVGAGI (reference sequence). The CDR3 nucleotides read TGTGCCATCGGACAGGGGGGTAATCAGCCCCAGCATTTT. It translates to CAIGQGGNQPQHF.

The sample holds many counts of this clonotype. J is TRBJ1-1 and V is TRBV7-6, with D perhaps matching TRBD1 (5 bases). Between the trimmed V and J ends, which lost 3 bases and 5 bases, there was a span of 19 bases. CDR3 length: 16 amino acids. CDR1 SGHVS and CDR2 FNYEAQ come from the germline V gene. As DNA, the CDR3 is TGTGCCAGCAGCTTTGATCGGACACGGGGGAGGACTGAAGCTTTCTTT. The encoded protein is CASSFDRTRGRTEAFF. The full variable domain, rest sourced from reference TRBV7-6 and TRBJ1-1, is GAGVSQSPRYKVTKRGQDVALRCDPISGHVSLYWYRQALGQGPEFLTYFNYEAQQDKSGLPNDRFSAERPEGSISTLTIQRTEQRDSAMYRCASSFDRTRGRTEAFFGQGTRLTVV.

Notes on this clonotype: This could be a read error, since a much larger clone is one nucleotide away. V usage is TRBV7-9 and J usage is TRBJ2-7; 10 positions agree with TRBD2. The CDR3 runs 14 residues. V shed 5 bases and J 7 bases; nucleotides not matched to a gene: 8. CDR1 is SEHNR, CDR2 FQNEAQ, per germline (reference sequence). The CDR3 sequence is CASSKGTSVVEQYF. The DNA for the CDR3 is TGTGCCAGCAGCAAAGGGACTAGCGTGGTAGAGCAGTACTTC.

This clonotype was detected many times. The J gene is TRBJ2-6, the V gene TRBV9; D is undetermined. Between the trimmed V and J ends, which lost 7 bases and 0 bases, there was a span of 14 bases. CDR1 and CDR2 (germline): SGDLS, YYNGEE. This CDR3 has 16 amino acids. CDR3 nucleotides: TGTGCCAGCGGACGGCCTGCCCACTCTGGGGCCAACGTCCTGACTTTC. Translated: CASGRPAHSGANVLTF.

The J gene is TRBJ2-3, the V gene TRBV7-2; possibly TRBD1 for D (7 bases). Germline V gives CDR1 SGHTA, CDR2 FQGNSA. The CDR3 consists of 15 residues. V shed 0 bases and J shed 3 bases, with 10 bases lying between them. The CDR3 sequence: CASSLAAGGTDTQYF. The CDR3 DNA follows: TGTGCCAGCAGCTTAGCCGCAGGGGGGACAGATACGCAGTATTTT.

CDR3 in DNA: TGTGCCAGTAGACGCCTACAGGGGCGCGGCACAGATACGCAGTATTTT. Translation: CASRRLQGRGTDTQYF. The chain couples TRBV19 to TRBJ2-3; TRBD1 aligns across 7 bases. Germline V gives CDR1 LNHDA, CDR2 SQIVND (reference sequence). Trimming took 6 bases from V and 1 from J; bases not matched to a gene: 10. The CDR3 contains 16 residues.

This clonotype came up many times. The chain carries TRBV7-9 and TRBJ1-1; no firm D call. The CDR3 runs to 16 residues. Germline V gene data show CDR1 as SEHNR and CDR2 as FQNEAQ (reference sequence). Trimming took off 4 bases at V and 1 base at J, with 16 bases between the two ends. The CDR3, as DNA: TGTGCCAGCAGCTCTCGGCGGAGTAGCGAGAACACTGAAGCTTTCTTT. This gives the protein CASSSRRSSENTEAFF.

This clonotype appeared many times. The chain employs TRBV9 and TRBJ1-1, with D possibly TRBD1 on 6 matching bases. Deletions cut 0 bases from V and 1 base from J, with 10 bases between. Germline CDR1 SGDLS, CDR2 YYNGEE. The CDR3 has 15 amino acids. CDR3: CASSVGTGPNTEAFF. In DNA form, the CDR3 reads TGTGCCAGCAGCGTAGGAACAGGGCCGAACACTGAAGCTTTCTTT.

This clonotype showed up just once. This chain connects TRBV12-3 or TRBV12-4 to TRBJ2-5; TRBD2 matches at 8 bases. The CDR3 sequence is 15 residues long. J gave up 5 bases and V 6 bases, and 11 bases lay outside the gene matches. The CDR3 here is CASSPRGGFQETQYF. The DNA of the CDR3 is TGTGCCAGCAGCCCCCGGGGGGGATTTCAGGAGACCCAGTACTTC.

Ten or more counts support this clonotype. The CDR3 reads CSVETLGDRATEAFF. The CDR3 DNA follows: TGCAGCGTTGAGACCTTGGGCGACAGGGCAACTGAAGCTTTCTTT. The chain is built from TRBV29-1 and TRBJ1-1; 7 bases map to TRBD1. V lost 3 bases to trimming and J lost 5 bases; unmatched junction nucleotides: 12. The CDR3 has 15 amino acids. Germline-derived CDR1 and CDR2 are SQVTM and ANQGSEA.

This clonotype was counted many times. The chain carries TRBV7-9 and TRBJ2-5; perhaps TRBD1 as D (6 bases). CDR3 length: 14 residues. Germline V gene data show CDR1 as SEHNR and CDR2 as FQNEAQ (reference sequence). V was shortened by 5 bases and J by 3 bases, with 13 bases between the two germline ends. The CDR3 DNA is TGTGCCAGCAGCGAACAGGGTTGGGAAGAGACCCAGTACTTC. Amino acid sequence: CASSEQGWEETQYF.

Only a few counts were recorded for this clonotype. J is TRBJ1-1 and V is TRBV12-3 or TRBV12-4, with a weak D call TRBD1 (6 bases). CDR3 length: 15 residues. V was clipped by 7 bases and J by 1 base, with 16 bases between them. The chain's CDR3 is CASTRGGASNTEAFF. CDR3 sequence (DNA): TGTGCCAGCACCAGGGGAGGGGCCTCGAACACTGAAGCTTTCTTT.

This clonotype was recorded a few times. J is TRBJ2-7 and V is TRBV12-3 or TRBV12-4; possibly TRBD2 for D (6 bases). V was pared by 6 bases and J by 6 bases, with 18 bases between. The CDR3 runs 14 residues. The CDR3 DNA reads TGTGCCAGCAGCCGGTCCGGCGAGGGAGGCGAGCAGTACTTC. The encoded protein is CASSRSGEGGEQYF.

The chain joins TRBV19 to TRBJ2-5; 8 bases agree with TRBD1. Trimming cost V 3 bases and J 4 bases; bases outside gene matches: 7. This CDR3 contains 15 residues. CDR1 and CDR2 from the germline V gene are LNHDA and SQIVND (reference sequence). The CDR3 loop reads CASSIPQGAGETQYF. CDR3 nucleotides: TGTGCCAGTAGTATTCCCCAGGGGGCCGGAGAGACCCAGTACTTC.

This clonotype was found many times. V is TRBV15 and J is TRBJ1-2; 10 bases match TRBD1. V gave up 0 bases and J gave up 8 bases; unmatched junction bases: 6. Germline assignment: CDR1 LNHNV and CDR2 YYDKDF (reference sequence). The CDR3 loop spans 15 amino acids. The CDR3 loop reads CATSRDRGQGTGYTF. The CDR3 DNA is TGTGCCACCAGCAGAGATAGGGGACAGGGGACAGGCTACACCTTC. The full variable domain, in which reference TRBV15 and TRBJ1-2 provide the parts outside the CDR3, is DAMVIQNPRYQVTQFGKPVTLSCSQTLNHNVMYWYQQKSSQAPKLLFHYYDKDFNNEADTPDNFQSRRPNTSFCFLDIRSPGLGDTAMYLCATSRDRGQGTGYTFGSGTRLTVV.

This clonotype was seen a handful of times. Written as DNA, the CDR3 is TGTGCCATCAGGACAGGGGGCAGTACAGATACGCAGTATTTT. Its translation: CAIRTGGSTDTQYF. The chain uses TRBV10-3 and TRBJ2-3, with 10 bases fitting TRBD1. The V gene end was trimmed by 6 bases and the J gene end by 3 bases; junction bases not matched to a gene: 3. The CDR3 has 14 residues. The germline V gene encodes CDR1 ENHRY and CDR2 SYGVKD.

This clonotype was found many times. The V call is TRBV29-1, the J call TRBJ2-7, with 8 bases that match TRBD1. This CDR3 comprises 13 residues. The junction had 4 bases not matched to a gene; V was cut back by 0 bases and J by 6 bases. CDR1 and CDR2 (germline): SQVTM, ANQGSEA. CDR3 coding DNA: TGCAGCGTTGAAGATGCAGGGGGCCGCGAGCAGTACTTC. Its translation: CSVEDAGGREQYF.

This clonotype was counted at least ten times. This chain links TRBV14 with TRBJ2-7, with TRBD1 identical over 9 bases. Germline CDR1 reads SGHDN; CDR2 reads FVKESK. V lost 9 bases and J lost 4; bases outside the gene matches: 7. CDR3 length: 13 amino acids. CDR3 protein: CASGTGRAYEQYF. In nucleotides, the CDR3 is TGTGCCAGTGGGACAGGGCGGGCGTACGAGCAGTACTTC.

The CDR3 DNA reads TGTGCCAGTAGTATTCGACAGTCAACTAATGAAAAACTGTTTTTT. The encoded protein is CASSIRQSTNEKLFF. This chain uses TRBV19 with TRBJ1-4, with a weak D call TRBD1 (5 bases). Germline V gene sequence: CDR1 LNHDA, CDR2 SQIVND (reference sequence). Trimming took 3 bases from V and 0 from J, leaving 8 bases between them. The CDR3 is made up of 15 amino acids.

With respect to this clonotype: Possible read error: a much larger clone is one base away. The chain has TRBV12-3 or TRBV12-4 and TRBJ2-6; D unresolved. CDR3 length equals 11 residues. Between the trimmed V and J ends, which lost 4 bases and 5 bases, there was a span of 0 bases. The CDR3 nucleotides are TGTGCCAGCAGTTGGGCCAACGTCCTGACTTTC. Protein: CASSWANVLTF.

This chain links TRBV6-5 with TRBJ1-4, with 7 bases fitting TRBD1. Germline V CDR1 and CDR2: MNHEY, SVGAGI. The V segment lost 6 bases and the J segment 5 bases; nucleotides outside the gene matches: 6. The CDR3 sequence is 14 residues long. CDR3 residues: CASSRQGFNEKLFF. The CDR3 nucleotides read TGTGCCAGCAGCCGACAGGGTTTCAATGAAAAACTGTTTTTT.